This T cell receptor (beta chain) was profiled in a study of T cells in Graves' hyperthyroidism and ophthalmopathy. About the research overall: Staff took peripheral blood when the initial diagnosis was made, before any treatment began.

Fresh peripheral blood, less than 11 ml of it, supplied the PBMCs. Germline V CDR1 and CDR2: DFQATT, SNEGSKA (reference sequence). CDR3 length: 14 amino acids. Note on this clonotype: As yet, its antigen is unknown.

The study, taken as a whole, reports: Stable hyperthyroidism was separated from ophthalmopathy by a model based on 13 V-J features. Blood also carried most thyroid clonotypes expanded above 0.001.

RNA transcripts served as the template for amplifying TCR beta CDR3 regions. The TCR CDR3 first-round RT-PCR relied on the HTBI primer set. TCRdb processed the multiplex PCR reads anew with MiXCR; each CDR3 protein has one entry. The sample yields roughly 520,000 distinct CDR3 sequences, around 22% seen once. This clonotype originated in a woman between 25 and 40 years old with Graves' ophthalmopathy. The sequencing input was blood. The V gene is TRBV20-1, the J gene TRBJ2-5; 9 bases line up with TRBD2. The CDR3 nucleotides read TGCAGCCTCCCAGGGCGGGAGGGCCAAGAGACCCAGTACTTC. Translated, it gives CSLPGREGQETQYF.